Below, 22 T cell receptor beta chains from the same sample are listed, as sequenced in a study of T cell responses to AZD1222 COVID-19 vaccine. Produced via immunoSEQ multiplex PCR; TCRdb's table is partial and in-frame only. The top ten hold under 6.5% of the sample, which has roughly 60,000 clones, 70% to 90% seen once. This specimen consisted of peripheral blood, obtained on day 0 of AZD1222 vaccination. These receptors originate from an adult in good health.

This clone was detected only a few times. V is TRBV2 and J is TRBJ1-3, with 7 bases that match TRBD1. The ends lost 7 bases at V and 4 bases at J; junction bases unmatched: 10. This CDR3 has 15 residues. Germline-derived CDR1 and CDR2 are SNHLY and FYNNEI. The CDR3 is CASTLTRDRGNTIYF. The CDR3 DNA is TGTGCCAGCACCTTAACCCGGGACAGAGGAAACACCATATATTTT.

The CDR3 DNA sequence: TGTGCCAGCAGCTTAGCGGGGACAGGGGCCGTCAATGAGCAGTTCTTC. Protein product: CASSLAGTGAVNEQFF. The chain uses TRBV7-9 and TRBJ2-1, with 10 bases that match TRBD1. J was trimmed by 6 bases and V by 0 bases; bases with no gene match: 5. CDR1 SEHNR and CDR2 FQNEAQ come from the germline V gene (reference sequence). The CDR3 contains 16 residues.

The chain recombines TRBV6-5 with TRBJ1-1; the D is unclear. This CDR3 has 13 residues. Trimming removed 1 base at V and 1 base at J, with 4 bases between. Germline V gene sequence: CDR1 MNHEY, CDR2 SVGAGI. CDR3 nucleotide sequence: TGTGCCAGCAGTTACTTAGAGAACACTGAAGCTTTCTTT. Its translation is CASSYLENTEAFF.

This chain connects TRBV10-1 to TRBJ2-5, with D hard to call. V lost 0 bases, J lost 3 bases, and 8 bases lay in between. Germline loops: CDR1 WNHNN, CDR2 SYGVQD (reference sequence). There are 14 residues in the CDR3. The DNA of the CDR3 is TGCGCCAGCAGTGAGTCAACTGGAAAAGAGACCCAGTACTTC. This encodes CASSESTGKETQYF.

The chain has TRBV25-1 and TRBJ2-5; D not resolved. Trimming pared 3 bases from V and 1 base from J, leaving 12 bases between. Germline V lookup: CDR1 MGHDK, CDR2 SYGVNS. This CDR3 spans 15 amino acids. CDR3 loop: CASSDSRLPQETQYF. The CDR3 coding sequence is TGTGCCAGCAGTGATAGTCGGCTACCCCAAGAGACCCAGTACTTC.

The V and J genes are TRBV27 and TRBJ2-7, with TRBD1 matching 8 bases. Germline CDR1 reads MNHEY; CDR2 reads SMNVEV (reference sequence). With 5 bases clipped from V and 6 bases from J, the junction kept 9 bases outside the gene matches. This CDR3 contains 14 residues. The CDR3 DNA reads TGTGCCAGCAGTGGTACGCAGGGGGCGATCGAGCAGTACTTC. Translating gives CASSGTQGAIEQYF.

The V call is TRBV7-9, the J call TRBJ2-1; no definite D call. This CDR3 is 12 amino acids long. Germline CDR1 reads SEHNR; CDR2 reads FQNEAQ (reference sequence). V lost 1 base and J lost 5, with 3 bases in between. As DNA, the CDR3 is TGTGCCAGCAGCTTAGGGAACAATGAGCAGTTCTTC. Its translation is CASSLGNNEQFF. The full variable domain, in which reference TRBV7-9 and TRBJ2-1 provide the parts outside the CDR3, is DTGVSQNPRHKITKRGQNVTFRCDPISEHNRLYWYRQTLGQGPEFLTYFQNEAQLEKSRLLSDRFSAERPKGSFSTLEIQRTEQGDSAMYLCASSLGNNEQFFGPGTRLTVL.

The rearrangement uses TRBV5-6 and TRBJ1-1; possibly TRBD1 for D (5 bases). Germline loops: CDR1 SGHDT, CDR2 YYEEEE. This CDR3 has 15 residues. V gave up 3 bases and J gave up 1 base, with 13 bases separating them. This CDR3 is CASSSMGGRNTEAFF. CDR3 nucleotide sequence: TGTGCCAGCAGCTCCATGGGGGGACGGAACACTGAAGCTTTCTTT.

The chain is built from TRBV6-6 and TRBJ1-2, with unresolved D. The CDR3 spans 13 residues. Trimming shortened V by 2 bases and J by 0 bases, and 4 bases separated the two germline ends. In germline, CDR1 is MNHNY, CDR2 SVGAGI (reference sequence). The CDR3 loop is CASSYQANYGYTF. The CDR3 DNA is TGTGCCAGCAGTTACCAAGCTAACTATGGCTACACCTTC.

The rearrangement uses TRBV5-1 and TRBJ2-2, with TRBD1 identical over 7 bases. Per germline, CDR1 SGHRS and CDR2 YFSETQ. The CDR3 contains 17 residues. Trimming removed 0 bases from V and 4 bases from J; junction bases left unmatched: 9. The CDR3 DNA sequence: TGCGCCAGCAGCTTGGTTTCCAGGGGGTCGGGCACCGGGGAGCTGTTTTTT. Amino acid sequence: CASSLVSRGSGTGELFF.

The chain combines TRBV28 with TRBJ2-3, with 13 bases aligning to TRBD2. Germline CDR1 is MDHEN and CDR2 is SYDVKM. This CDR3 is 16 amino acids long. J was trimmed by 4 bases and V by 6 bases; bases with no gene match: 7. The CDR3 region is CASSTSGGAGADTQYF. The CDR3 DNA follows: TGTGCCAGCAGCACTAGCGGGGGGGCTGGCGCAGATACGCAGTATTTT.

This clone was detected once. The genes are TRBV7-8 and TRBJ1-5, with no clear D. Trimming took 1 base from V and 0 from J, leaving 7 bases between them. The CDR3 totals 15 residues. The germline V gene has CDR1 SGHVS and CDR2 FQNEAQ. CDR3 residues: CASSLVETSNQPQHF. CDR3 DNA: TGTGCCAGCAGCTTAGTGGAGACTAGCAATCAGCCCCAGCATTTT.

This rearrangement joins TRBV12-5 to TRBJ1-1; 7 bases are shared with TRBD1. The length of the CDR3 is 13 residues. Per germline, CDR1 LGHNT and CDR2 FRNRAP. V was clipped by 5 bases and J by 7 bases; unmatched bases: 7. This CDR3 reads CASGRGTELEAFF. The CDR3 DNA is TGTGCTAGTGGTCGAGGGACAGAACTTGAAGCTTTCTTT.

In nucleotides, the CDR3 is TGCGCCAGCAGCTGGAAAGGTTTTGGCCTAACGAACACCGGGGAGCTGTTTTTT. It encodes CASSWKGFGLTNTGELFF. The gene calls are TRBV5-1 and TRBJ2-2; D is unresolved. The CDR3 loop spans 18 amino acids. V lost 3 bases and J lost 0, with 18 bases in between. The germline gives CDR1 SGHRS, CDR2 YFSETQ.

This chain joins TRBV3-1 (or the pseudogene TRBV3-2) and TRBJ1-5; no clear D. V was cut by 1 base and J by 7 bases, with 5 bases left in between. Germline-derived CDR1 and CDR2 are LGHDT and YNNKEL (reference sequence). CDR3 size: 12 residues. CDR3 sequence reads: CASSQGPQPQHF. The CDR3 coding sequence is TGTGCCAGCAGCCAAGGTCCGCAGCCCCAGCATTTT.

The J gene is TRBJ2-2, the V gene TRBV6-1, with 8 positions matching TRBD2. This CDR3 spans 16 amino acids. Germline loops: CDR1 MNHNS, CDR2 SASEGT. Trimming cost V 2 bases and J 3 bases; bases outside gene matches: 5. The chain's CDR3 is CASSELRGDDTGELFF. The CDR3 bases are TGTGCCAGCAGTGAATTGCGGGGGGACGACACCGGGGAGCTGTTTTTT.

The rearrangement joins TRBV7-8 to TRBJ2-2, with TRBD2 matching 8 bases. The CDR3 is made up of 15 amino acids. Per the germline V gene, CDR1 is SGHVS and CDR2 is FQNEAQ. The V and J ends lost 5 bases and 5 bases, in that order; junction bases with no gene match: 7. The CDR3 protein is CASSRGAGVTGELFF. DNA of the CDR3: TGTGCCAGCAGCCGGGGAGCGGGGGTTACCGGGGAGCTGTTTTTT.

V and J are TRBV5-6 and TRBJ2-5, with 15 nucleotides matching TRBD2. The CDR3 has 16 amino acids. Germline V CDR1 and CDR2: SGHDT, YYEEEE. The trim removed 4 bases at V and 4 bases at J, leaving 5 bases unmatched. CDR3 coding DNA: TGTGCCAGCAGCGTAAGGACTAGCGGGGGGGTAGAGACCCAGTACTTC. Its protein product is CASSVRTSGGVETQYF. Full variable domain (rest looked up from reference TRBV5-6 and TRBJ2-5): DAGVTQSPTHLIKTRGQQVTLRCSPKSGHDTVSWYQQALGQGPQFIFQYYEEEERQRGNFPDRFSGHQFPNYSSELNVNALLLGDSALYLCASSVRTSGGVETQYFGPGTRLLVL.

This clone was seen once. The J gene is TRBJ1-5, the V gene TRBV27, with 9 positions matching TRBD1. The CDR3 covers 15 residues. With V trimmed by 6 bases and J by 3 bases, 6 bases remained unmatched. Germline V CDR1 and CDR2: MNHEY, SMNVEV (reference sequence). The CDR3 DNA follows: TGTGCCAGCAGGACACAGGGGGCCTTCAATCAGCCCCAGCATTTT. This encodes CASRTQGAFNQPQHF.

This chain joins TRBV20-1 and TRBJ1-3; 7 positions agree with TRBD1. Germline-derived CDR1 and CDR2 are DFQATT and SNEGSKA (reference sequence). Trimming at V came to 6 bases and at J to 0 bases, leaving 5 bases not matched to a gene. The CDR3 runs to 14 residues. CDR3 residues: CSASDRASGNTIYF. The CDR3 DNA reads as TGCAGTGCAAGTGACAGGGCCTCTGGAAACACCATATATTTT.

The rearrangement links TRBV6-5 to TRBJ2-1; D is unclear. CDR1 and CDR2 (germline): MNHEY, SVGAGI. The CDR3 runs to 14 residues. V shed 7 bases and J shed 4 bases, with 14 bases lying between them. This CDR3 reads CASTQLIPYNEQFF. The CDR3 coding sequence is TGTGCCAGCACCCAACTCATCCCATACAATGAGCAGTTCTTC.

This chain joins TRBV5-1 and TRBJ2-1; the D gene is possibly TRBD2 (5 bases). The CDR3 covers 13 residues. The V gene's germline CDR1 is SGHRS and CDR2 YFSETQ. V was shortened by 0 bases and J by 7 bases, with 8 bases between the two germline ends. The CDR3 nucleotides read TGCGCCAGCAGCTTGGGCGGGCGGAATGAGCAGTTCTTC. It translates to CASSLGGRNEQFF.